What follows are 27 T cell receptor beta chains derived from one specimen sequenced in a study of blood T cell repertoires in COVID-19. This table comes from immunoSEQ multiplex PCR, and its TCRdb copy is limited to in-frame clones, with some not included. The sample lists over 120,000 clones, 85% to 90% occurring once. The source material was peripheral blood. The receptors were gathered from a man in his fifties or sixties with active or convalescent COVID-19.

CDR3 in DNA: TGTGCCAGCAGCCCGACAGGGGGCCTCAGGCATGAGCAGTTCTTC. Translated, it gives CASSPTGGLRHEQFF. This chain joins TRBV2 and TRBJ2-1; 10 positions agree with TRBD1. The length of the CDR3 is 15 residues. Germline V gene sequence: CDR1 SNHLY, CDR2 FYNNEI. The ends lost 6 bases at V and 8 bases at J; junction bases unmatched: 10.

The CDR3 DNA is TGTGCCAGCAGTGGACTATTGGGGACCCAGTACTTC. Protein product: CASSGLLGTQYF. The chain is built from TRBV6-2 or TRBV6-3 and TRBJ2-5; tentative D call: TRBD2 (6 bases). Trimming removed 5 bases at V and 7 bases at J, with 11 bases between. Germline V CDR1 and CDR2: MNHEY, SVGEGT. The CDR3 has 12 residues.

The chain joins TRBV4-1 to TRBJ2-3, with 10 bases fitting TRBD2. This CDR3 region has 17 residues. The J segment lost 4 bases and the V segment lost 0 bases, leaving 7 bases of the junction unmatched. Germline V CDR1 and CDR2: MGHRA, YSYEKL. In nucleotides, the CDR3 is TGCGCCAGCAGCCAAGATCGGGAGCGGGGGGGGCCAGATACGCAGTATTTT. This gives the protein CASSQDRERGGPDTQYF.

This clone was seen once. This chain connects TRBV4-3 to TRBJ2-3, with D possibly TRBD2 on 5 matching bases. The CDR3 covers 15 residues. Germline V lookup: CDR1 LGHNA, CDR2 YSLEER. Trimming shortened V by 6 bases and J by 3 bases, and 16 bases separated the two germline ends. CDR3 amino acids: CASSRLARGTDTQYF. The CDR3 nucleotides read TGCGCCAGCAGTCGATTAGCCCGAGGGACAGATACGCAGTATTTT.

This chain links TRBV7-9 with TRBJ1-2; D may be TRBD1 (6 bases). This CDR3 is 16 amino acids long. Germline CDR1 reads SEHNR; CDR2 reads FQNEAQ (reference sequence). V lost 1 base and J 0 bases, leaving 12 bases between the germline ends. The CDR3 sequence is CASSLGGQLTNYGYTF. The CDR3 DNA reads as TGTGCCAGCAGCTTAGGAGGACAGCTAACTAACTATGGCTACACCTTC.

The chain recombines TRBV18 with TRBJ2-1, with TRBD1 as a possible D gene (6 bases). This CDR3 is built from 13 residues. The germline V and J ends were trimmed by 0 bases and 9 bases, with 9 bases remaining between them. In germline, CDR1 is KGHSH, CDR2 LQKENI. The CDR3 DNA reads TGTGCCAGCTCACCACCCCAGGGGCTTGAGCAGTTCTTC. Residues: CASSPPQGLEQFF. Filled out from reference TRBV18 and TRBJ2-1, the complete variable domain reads NAGVMQNPRHLVRRRGQEARLRCSPMKGHSHVYWYRQLPEEGLKFMVYLQKENIIDESGMPKERFSAEFPKEGPSILRIQQVVRGDSAAYFCASSPPQGLEQFFGPGTRLTVL.

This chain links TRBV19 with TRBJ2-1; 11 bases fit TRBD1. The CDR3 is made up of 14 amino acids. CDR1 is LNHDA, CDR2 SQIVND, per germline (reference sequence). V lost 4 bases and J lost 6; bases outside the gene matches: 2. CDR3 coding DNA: TGTGCCAGTAGTAATGGACAGGGGGCCAATGAGCAGTTCTTC. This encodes CASSNGQGANEQFF.

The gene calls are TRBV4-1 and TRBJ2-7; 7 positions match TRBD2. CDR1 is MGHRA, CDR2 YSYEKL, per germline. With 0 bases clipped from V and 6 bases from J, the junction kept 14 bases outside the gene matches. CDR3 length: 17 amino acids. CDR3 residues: CASSQDRGGTNSFEQYF. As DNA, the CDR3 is TGCGCCAGCAGCCAAGATCGCGGCGGGACTAACAGCTTCGAGCAGTACTTC.

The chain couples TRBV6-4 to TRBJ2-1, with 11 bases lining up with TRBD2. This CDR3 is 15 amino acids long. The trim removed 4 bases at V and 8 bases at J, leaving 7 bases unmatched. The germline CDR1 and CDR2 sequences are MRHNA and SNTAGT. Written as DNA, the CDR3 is TGTGCCAGCAGTGTCAGACTAGCGGGGCCCGATGAGCAGTTCTTC. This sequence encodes CASSVRLAGPDEQFF.

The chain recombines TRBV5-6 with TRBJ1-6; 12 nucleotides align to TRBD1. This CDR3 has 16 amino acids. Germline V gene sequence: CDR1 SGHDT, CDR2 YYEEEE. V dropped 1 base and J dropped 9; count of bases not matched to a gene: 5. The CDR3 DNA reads TGTGCCAGCAGCTTGTTGGGACAGGGGGCAAGTTCACCCCTCCACTTT. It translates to CASSLLGQGASSPLHF.

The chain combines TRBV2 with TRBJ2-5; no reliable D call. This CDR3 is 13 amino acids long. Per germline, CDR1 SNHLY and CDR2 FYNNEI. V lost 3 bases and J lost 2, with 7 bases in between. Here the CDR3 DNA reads TGTGCCAGCAGTGACGGTCTGCAAGAGACCCAGTACTTC. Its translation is CASSDGLQETQYF.

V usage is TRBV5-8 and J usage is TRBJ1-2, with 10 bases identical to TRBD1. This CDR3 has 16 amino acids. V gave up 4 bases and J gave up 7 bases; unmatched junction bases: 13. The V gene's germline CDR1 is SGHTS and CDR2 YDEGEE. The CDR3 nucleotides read TGTGCCAGCAGCCGCGACCTGACAGGGGGCAGTCGTGGCTACACCTTC. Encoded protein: CASSRDLTGGSRGYTF.

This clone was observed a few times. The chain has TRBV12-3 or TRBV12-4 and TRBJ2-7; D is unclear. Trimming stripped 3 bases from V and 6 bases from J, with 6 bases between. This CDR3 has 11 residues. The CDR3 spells CASSLGTEQYF. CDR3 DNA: TGTGCCAGCAGTTTGGGCACCGAGCAGTACTTC.

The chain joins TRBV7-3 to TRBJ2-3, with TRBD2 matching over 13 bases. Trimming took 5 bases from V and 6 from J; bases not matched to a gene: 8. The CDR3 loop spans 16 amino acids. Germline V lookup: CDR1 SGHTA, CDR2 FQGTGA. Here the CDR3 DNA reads TGTGCCAGCAGCCCATCCCCGGGACTAGCGGGGGATACGCAGTATTTT. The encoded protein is CASSPSPGLAGDTQYF.

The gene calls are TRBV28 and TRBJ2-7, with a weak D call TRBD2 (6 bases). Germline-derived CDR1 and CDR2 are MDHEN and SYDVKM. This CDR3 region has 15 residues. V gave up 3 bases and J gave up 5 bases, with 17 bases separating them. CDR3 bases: TGTGCCAGCAGTTTCCCCCGACCCCGGGGGAACGAGCAGTACTTC. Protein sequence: CASSFPRPRGNEQYF.

DNA for the CDR3: TGTGCCAGCAGTTCCCCCGTGACAGGGAACTATGGCTACACCTTC. This sequence encodes CASSSPVTGNYGYTF. The chain employs TRBV6-6 and TRBJ1-2; TRBD1 matches 7 bases. The germline gives CDR1 MNHNY, CDR2 SVGAGI (reference sequence). V lost 4 bases and J lost 2; bases outside the gene matches: 7. The CDR3 runs to 15 residues.

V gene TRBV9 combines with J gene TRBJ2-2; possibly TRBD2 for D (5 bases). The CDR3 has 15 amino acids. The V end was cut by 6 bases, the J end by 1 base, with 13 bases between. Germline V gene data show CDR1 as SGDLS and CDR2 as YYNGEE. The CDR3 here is CASTPGEGNTGELFF. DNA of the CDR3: TGTGCCAGCACCCCAGGTGAGGGGAACACCGGGGAGCTGTTTTTT.

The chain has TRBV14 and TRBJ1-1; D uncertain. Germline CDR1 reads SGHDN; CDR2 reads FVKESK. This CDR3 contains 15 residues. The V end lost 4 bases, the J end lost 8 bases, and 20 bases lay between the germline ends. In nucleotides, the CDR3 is TGTGCCAGCAGCCGATCAGGTCGAACTTCCTCGGAAGCTTTCTTT. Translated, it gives CASSRSGRTSSEAFF.

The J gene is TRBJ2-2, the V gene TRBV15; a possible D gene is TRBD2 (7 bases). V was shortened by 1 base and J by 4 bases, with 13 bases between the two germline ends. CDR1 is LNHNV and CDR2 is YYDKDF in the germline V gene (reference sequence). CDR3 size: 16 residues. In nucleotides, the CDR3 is TGTGCCACCAGCAGAGTGAACAGGGAGGGCACCGGGGAGCTGTTTTTT. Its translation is CATSRVNREGTGELFF. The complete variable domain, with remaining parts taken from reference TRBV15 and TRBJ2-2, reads DAMVIQNPRYQVTQFGKPVTLSCSQTLNHNVMYWYQQKSSQAPKLLFHYYDKDFNNEADTPDNFQSRRPNTSFCFLDIRSPGLGDTAMYLCATSRVNREGTGELFFGEGSRLTVL.

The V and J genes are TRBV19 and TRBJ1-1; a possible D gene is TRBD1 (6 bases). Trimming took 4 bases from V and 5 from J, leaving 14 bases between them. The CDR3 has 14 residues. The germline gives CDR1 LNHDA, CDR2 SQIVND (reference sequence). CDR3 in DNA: TGTGCCAGTAGTACCTCCGGAAGGGGGACTGAAGCTTTCTTT. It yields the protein CASSTSGRGTEAFF.

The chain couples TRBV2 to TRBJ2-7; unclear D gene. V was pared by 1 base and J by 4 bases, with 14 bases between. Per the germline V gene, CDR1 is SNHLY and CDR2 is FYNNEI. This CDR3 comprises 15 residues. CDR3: CASSEGFVALYEQYF. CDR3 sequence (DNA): TGTGCCAGCAGTGAAGGTTTCGTAGCCCTTTACGAGCAGTACTTC.

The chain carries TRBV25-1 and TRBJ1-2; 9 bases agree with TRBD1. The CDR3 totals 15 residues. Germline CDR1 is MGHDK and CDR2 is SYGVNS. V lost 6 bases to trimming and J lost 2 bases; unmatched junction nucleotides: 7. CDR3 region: CASSPGQGLNYGYTF. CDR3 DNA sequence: TGTGCCAGCAGCCCGGGACAGGGTCTGAACTATGGCTACACCTTC.

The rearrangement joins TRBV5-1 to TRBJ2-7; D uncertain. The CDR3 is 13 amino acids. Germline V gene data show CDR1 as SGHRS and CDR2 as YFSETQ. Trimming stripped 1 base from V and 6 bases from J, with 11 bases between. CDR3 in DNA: TGCGCCAGCAGCTTGTCGAGCGTATCCGAGCAGTACTTC. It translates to CASSLSSVSEQYF. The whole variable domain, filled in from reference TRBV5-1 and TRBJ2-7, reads KAGVTQTPRYLIKTRGQQVTLSCSPISGHRSVSWYQQTPGQGLQFLFEYFSETQRNKGNFPGRFSGRQFSNSRSEMNVSTLELGDSALYLCASSLSSVSEQYFGPGTRLTVT.

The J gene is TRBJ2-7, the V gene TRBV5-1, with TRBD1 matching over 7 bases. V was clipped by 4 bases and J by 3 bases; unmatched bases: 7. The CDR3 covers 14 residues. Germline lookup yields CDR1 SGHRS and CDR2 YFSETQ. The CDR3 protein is CASSTGTELYEQYF. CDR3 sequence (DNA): TGCGCCAGCAGCACCGGGACAGAACTCTACGAGCAGTACTTC.

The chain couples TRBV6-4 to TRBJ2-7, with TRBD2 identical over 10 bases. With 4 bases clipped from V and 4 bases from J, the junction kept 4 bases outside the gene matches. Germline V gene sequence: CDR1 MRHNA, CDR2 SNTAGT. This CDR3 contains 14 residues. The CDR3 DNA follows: TGTGCCAGCAGTGCTAGCGGGGGTGATTACGAGCAGTACTTC. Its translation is CASSASGGDYEQYF.

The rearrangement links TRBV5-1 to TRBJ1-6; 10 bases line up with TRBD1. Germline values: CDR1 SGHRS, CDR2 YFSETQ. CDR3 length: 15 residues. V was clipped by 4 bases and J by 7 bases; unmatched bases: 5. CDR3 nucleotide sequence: TGCGCCAGCAGCGCAACGGGACAGGGGAATTCACCCCTCCACTTT. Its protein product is CASSATGQGNSPLHF.

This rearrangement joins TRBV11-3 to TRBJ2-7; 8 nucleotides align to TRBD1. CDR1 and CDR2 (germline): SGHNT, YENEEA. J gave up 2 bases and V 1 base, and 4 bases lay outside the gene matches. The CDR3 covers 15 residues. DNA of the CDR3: TGTGCCAGCAGCTTAGCCGGGACAGGAACCTACGAGCAGTACTTC. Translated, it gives CASSLAGTGTYEQYF.